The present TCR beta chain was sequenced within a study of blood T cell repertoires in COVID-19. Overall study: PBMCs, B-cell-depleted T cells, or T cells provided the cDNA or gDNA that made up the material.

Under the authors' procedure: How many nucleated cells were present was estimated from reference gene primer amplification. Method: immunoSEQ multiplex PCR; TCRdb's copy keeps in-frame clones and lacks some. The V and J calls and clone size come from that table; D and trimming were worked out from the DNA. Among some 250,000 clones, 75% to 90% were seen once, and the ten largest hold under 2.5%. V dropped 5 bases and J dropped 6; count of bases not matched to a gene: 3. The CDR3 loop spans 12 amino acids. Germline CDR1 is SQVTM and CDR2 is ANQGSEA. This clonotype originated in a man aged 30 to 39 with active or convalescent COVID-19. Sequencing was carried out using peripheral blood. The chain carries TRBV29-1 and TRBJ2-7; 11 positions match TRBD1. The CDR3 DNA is TGCAGCGTTAGCGGGACAGGGGGCGAGCAGTACTTC. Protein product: CSVSGTGGEQYF.